This TCR beta chain was found in a study of T cells in Graves' hyperthyroidism and ophthalmopathy. The V gene lost 0 bases and the J gene lost 4 bases, with 9 bases spanning the gap. The CDR3 contains 13 residues. CDR1 GTSNPN and CDR2 SVGIG come from the germline V gene (reference sequence). Study observations and caveats: Among clonotypes expanded in thyroid above 0.001, most were also found in blood.

In this sample, this clonotype turned up many times. Its antigen is still unknown. Amplification yielded TCR beta CDR3 regions, with RNA transcripts as the source. A set of HTBI primers served as the primers for a first-round RT-PCR of the TCR CDR3. TCRdb re-called the multiplex PCR reads through MiXCR, storing one row per CDR3 protein. The table includes around 520,000 distinct CDR3 sequences, about 24% detected once. Uncontrolled infection, other autoimmune disease, pregnancy or lactation disqualified patients from enrolment. Sequencing was carried out using blood. The V and J genes are TRBV30 and TRBJ1-2; D is undetermined. This clonotype originated in a woman aged 25 to 39 with Graves' ophthalmopathy. CDR3 sequence reads: CAWSVGPTYGYTF. In DNA form, the CDR3 reads TGTGCCTGGAGTGTAGGGCCGACCTATGGCTACACCTTC.